This T cell receptor beta chain was captured by sequencing in a study of blood T cell repertoires in COVID-19. Study details: Specimens from acute and convalescent COVID-19 originated in the United States, Italy and Spain. Sources were T cells, B-cell-depleted T cells, or PBMCs; the material itself was cDNA or gDNA.

Looked up from germline, CDR1 is GTSNPN and CDR2 is SVGIG (reference sequence). This CDR3 spans 10 amino acids. Authors' processing steps: Counts of nucleated cells, estimated from reference gene primer amplification, were obtained. The assay was immunoSEQ multiplex PCR, and TCRdb's table has in-frame clones only and misses some. Clone size and V and J calls were adopted from that table, with D and trimming inferred from the DNA. The sample yields 300,000 or so clones, about 83% seen once. The receptor's source is a woman between 45 and 65 years old with acute or convalescent COVID-19. The chain couples TRBV30 to TRBJ2-2; 7 bases agree with TRBD2. Sequenced sample: peripheral blood. As DNA, the CDR3 is TGTGCGGGGAGGGGCGGGGAGCTGTTTTTT. Translated, it gives CAGRGGELFF.